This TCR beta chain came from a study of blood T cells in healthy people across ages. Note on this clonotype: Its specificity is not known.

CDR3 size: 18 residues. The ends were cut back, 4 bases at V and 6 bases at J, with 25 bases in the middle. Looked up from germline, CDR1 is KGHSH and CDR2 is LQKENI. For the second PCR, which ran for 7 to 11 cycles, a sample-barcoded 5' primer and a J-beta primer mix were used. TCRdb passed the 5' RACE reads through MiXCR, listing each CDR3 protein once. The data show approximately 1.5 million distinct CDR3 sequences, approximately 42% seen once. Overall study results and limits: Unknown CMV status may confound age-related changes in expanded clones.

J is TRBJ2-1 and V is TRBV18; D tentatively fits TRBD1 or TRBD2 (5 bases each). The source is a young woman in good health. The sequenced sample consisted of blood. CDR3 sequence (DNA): TGTGCCAGCTCACGCGTCTTTCAGGGACGGAAGATTGGCAATGAGCAGTTCTTC. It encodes CASSRVFQGRKIGNEQFF.